What follows are 10 T cell receptor beta chains derived from one specimen sequenced in a study of T-cell reconstitution after alpha-beta-depleted transplantation in children. Unique molecular identifiers were incorporated during preparation of the TCRbeta library. TCRdb fed the PCR reads into MiXCR, producing one record per CDR3 protein. The table shows fewer than 550,000 distinct CDR3 sequences, with about an eighth occurring only once. The sequencing used PBMCs, mostly from graft donor cells, collected 180 days after TCRalphabeta/CD19-depleted stem cell transplant. These TCRs come from a female patient aged 2 to 10 who had a stem cell transplant for aplastic anemia, so the T cells may come from the graft donor.

This clonotype was counted at least ten times. This chain joins TRBV4-3 and TRBJ1-6; 12 nucleotides align to TRBD1. The junction had 6 bases not matched to a gene; V was cut back by 4 bases and J by 8 bases. This CDR3 is 16 amino acids long. Germline CDR1 is LGHNA and CDR2 is YSLEER. Here the CDR3 reads CASSPGTGGWDSPLHF. The CDR3 nucleotides read TGCGCCAGCAGCCCAGGGACAGGGGGCTGGGATTCACCCCTCCACTTT.

The chain joins TRBV4-1 to TRBJ1-6; D is possibly TRBD1 (5 bases). Germline lookup yields CDR1 MGHRA and CDR2 YSYEKL. V was shortened by 8 bases and J by 9 bases, with 14 bases between the two germline ends. The CDR3 loop spans 13 amino acids. CDR3 protein: CASGGQGVSPLHF. The CDR3 DNA follows: TGCGCCAGCGGAGGGCAGGGTGTTTCACCCCTCCACTTT.

This clonotype was recorded a few times. The V gene is TRBV7-9, the J gene TRBJ2-7; the match to TRBD1 covers 10 bases. CDR1 and CDR2 (germline): SEHNR, FQNEAQ (reference sequence). V shed 4 bases and J 3 bases; nucleotides not matched to a gene: 6. CDR3 size: 15 residues. Written as DNA, the CDR3 is TGTGCCAGCAGCTGGGGACAGGGGAAATTCTACGAGCAGTACTTC. Its translation: CASSWGQGKFYEQYF.

The chain employs TRBV27 and TRBJ1-5; D is ambiguous. Germline V gene sequence: CDR1 MNHEY, CDR2 SMNVEV (reference sequence). This CDR3 is built from 14 residues. Trimming cost V 7 bases and J 7 bases, with 17 bases left between them. DNA for the CDR3: TGTGCCAGCACATTTATCGATGGTAGCCAGCCCCAGCATTTT. Protein product: CASTFIDGSQPQHF.

This clonotype was seen more than once but under ten times. The chain employs TRBV7-9 and TRBJ2-7, with 12 nucleotides matching TRBD2. The CDR3 covers 16 residues. The ends lost 5 bases at V and 4 bases at J; junction bases unmatched: 9. The germline V gene has CDR1 SEHNR and CDR2 FQNEAQ (reference sequence). CDR3 sequence (DNA): TGTGCCAGCAGCCCCTGGACTAGCGGGATGGGGTACGAGCAGTACTTC. Protein sequence: CASSPWTSGMGYEQYF.

Note on this clonotype: Because the CDR3 is missing its conserved closing phenylalanine or tryptophan, this is likely a read error. V gene TRBV9 combines with J gene TRBJ2-1; perhaps TRBD2 as D (6 bases). CDR3 size: 11 residues. CDR1 is SGDLS, CDR2 YYNGEE, per germline. This CDR3 reads CAGSGYNEQFL. The CDR3 bases are TGTGCCGGCAGCGGGTACAATGAGCAGTTCTTG.

This clonotype has a handful of counts. The chain uses TRBV2 and TRBJ1-2, with 9 bases matching TRBD1. The CDR3 runs 14 residues. Germline loops: CDR1 SNHLY, CDR2 FYNNEI. V lost 5 bases and J lost 5; bases outside the gene matches: 6. The CDR3 loop reads CASSTQGARYGYTF. The CDR3 DNA reads as TGTGCCAGCAGTACACAGGGGGCTAGGTATGGCTACACCTTC. Together with reference TRBV2 and TRBJ1-2, the CDR3 gives the full variable domain: EPEVTQTPSHQVTQMGQEVILRCVPISNHLYFYWYRQILGQKVEFLVSFYNNEISEKSEIFDDQFSVERPDGSNFTLKIRSTKLEDSAMYFCASSTQGARYGYTFGSGTRLTVV.

The rearrangement links TRBV6-2 or TRBV6-3 to TRBJ2-3; possible D gene TRBD1, 5 bases. The CDR3 is 14 residues long. Germline V lookup: CDR1 MNHEY, CDR2 SVGEGT. V was shortened by 4 bases and J by 5 bases, with 13 bases between the two germline ends. The CDR3 loop is CASSSPGRLDTQYF. CDR3 DNA: TGTGCCAGCAGTTCGCCAGGGCGGCTAGATACGCAGTATTTT.

This clonotype has just a few counts. The chain combines TRBV6-5 with TRBJ1-2; D may be TRBD1 (6 bases). The V end lost 2 bases, the J end lost 6 bases, and 13 bases lay between the germline ends. Germline V CDR1 and CDR2: MNHEY, SVGAGI. This CDR3 has 14 amino acids. The CDR3 loop reads CASSYGTGGNGYTF. In nucleotides, the CDR3 is TGTGCCAGCAGTTACGGGACTGGGGGCAATGGCTACACCTTC.

There are a few counts of this clonotype. The rearrangement joins TRBV6-5 to TRBJ2-3; D is possibly TRBD2 (5 bases). The CDR3 runs to 15 residues. From germline, CDR1 is MNHEY and CDR2 SVGAGI. The V end lost 0 bases, the J end lost 14 bases, and 21 bases lay between the germline ends. CDR3 sequence: CASSYSPRGASFLYF. CDR3 nucleotides: TGTGCCAGCAGTTACTCCCCTCGGGGAGCTTCATTCCTGTATTTT.